The clone carrying this T cell receptor beta chain has a handful of counts. The target antigen is unknown. Constant-segment primers served in 5'RACE that generated TCR alpha and TCR beta cDNA libraries bearing sample barcodes and UMIs. TCRdb itself ran the 5' RACE reads through MiXCR, one entry per CDR3 protein. The table includes roughly 250,000 distinct CDR3 sequences, 16% detected once. Germline lookup yields CDR1 SGHRS and CDR2 YFSETQ. CDR3 size: 16 residues. V was shortened by 4 bases and J by 0 bases, with 15 bases between the two germline ends. The data are from a study of T-cell memory formation after mild COVID-19. Study-wide findings and caveats: Clones which contracted sat mainly in CM and EM if CD4+, and in EMRA if CD8+. Day 15 to 85 contracting clones showed balanced CD4/CD8; later expanders leaned CD4+. Cross-reactive memory apparently joined, as some responding clones appeared in pre-infection memory.

Sequenced: PBMCs or a T cell subset sorted from them (not recorded which). The source of this sequence is a man younger than 30 who had mild COVID-19 (a few samples of this study predate the infection). Cell type and time point are not known. The J gene is TRBJ2-3, the V gene TRBV5-1; possible D gene TRBD2, 5 bases. This CDR3 reads CASSPGPGVSTDTQYF. The CDR3 DNA sequence: TGCGCCAGCAGCCCCGGACCCGGGGTGAGCACAGATACGCAGTATTTT.